The present T cell receptor beta chain was sequenced within a study of blood T cell repertoires in COVID-19. About the research overall: Acute-phase and convalescent COVID-19 samples originated in the United States, Italy and Spain. Nucleic acid was either cDNA or gDNA, and it came from T cells, B-cell-depleted T cells, or PBMCs.

In the original processing: Estimation of nucleated cell counts was performed using reference gene primer amplification. Clones were sequenced by immunoSEQ multiplex PCR, and TCRdb holds only the in-frame ones, with some missing. V and J calls and clone size follow that table, whereas D and trimming were derived from the DNA. The sample yields about 180,000 clones, approximately 89% seen once. Sequencing input: peripheral blood. The clonotype comes from a man aged 40-49 years with active or convalescent COVID-19.

In nucleotides, the CDR3 is TGCGCCAGCAGCCAGGAAACAGGGATATACACCTTC. It is translated as CASSQETGIYTF. The V and J genes are TRBV4-1 and TRBJ1-2; tentative D call: TRBD1 (6 bases). There are 12 residues in the CDR3. V lost 3 bases and J lost 11, with 13 bases in between. Per the germline V gene, CDR1 is MGHRA and CDR2 is YSYEKL.